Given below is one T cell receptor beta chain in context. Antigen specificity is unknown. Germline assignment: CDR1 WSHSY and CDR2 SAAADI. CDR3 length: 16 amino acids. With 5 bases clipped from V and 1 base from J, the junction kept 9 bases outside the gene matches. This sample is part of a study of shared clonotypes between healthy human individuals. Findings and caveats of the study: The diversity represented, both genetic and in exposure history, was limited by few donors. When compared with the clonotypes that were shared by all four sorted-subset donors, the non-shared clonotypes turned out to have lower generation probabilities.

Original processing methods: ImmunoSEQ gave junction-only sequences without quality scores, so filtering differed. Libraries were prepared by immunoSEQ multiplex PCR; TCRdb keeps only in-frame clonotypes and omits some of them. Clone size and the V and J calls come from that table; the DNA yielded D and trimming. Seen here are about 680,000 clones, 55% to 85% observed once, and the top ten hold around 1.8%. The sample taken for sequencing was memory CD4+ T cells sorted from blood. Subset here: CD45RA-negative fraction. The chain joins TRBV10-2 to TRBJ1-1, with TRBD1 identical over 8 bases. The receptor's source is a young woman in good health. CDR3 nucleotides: TGCGCCAGCAGTCCCCTCGGACAGGGACCGAACACTGAAGCTTTCTTT. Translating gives CASSPLGQGPNTEAFF.